This note documents a single TCR beta chain sequence. Its antigen is not known. It was with unique molecular identifiers that the TCRbeta library was prepared. TCRdb itself ran the PCR reads through MiXCR, one entry per CDR3 protein. The sample lists hundreds of thousands of distinct CDR3 sequences; around 13% were seen once. The data were taken from a study of T-cell reconstitution after alpha-beta-depleted transplantation in children. Study-wide results and caveats: The study reportedly traced alpha-beta T cells about two months after transplant to several hundred expanded graft clones. Surviving recipient T cells and thymic progenitors underlay high day-60 TCRbeta diversity in some patients.

CDR3 length: 14 residues. Germline V lookup: CDR1 MRHNA, CDR2 SNTAGT. Trimming shortened V by 7 bases and J by 2 bases, and 12 bases separated the two germline ends. This clonotype was obtained from a girl aged 2 to 9 with congenital amegakaryocytic thrombocytopenia, due to receive a stem cell transplant. The gene calls are TRBV6-4 and TRBJ2-1; D may be TRBD1 or TRBD2 (5 bases each). The sequencing here drew on PBMCs, taken before TCRalphabeta/CD19-depleted stem cell transplant. CDR3: CASKGDGAYNEQFF. CDR3 in DNA: TGTGCCAGCAAAGGGGACGGTGCCTACAATGAGCAGTTCTTC.